What follows are 5 T cell receptor beta chains derived from one specimen sequenced in a study of T cell changes during pregnancy in multiple sclerosis. Clones were sequenced by immunoSEQ multiplex PCR, and TCRdb holds only the in-frame ones, with some missing. The sample includes approximately 83,000 clones, approximately 95% seen only once; the top ten take roughly 4.5%. Sequenced here: peripheral blood, sampled in the first trimester of pregnancy. Every receptor here comes from a female donor with multiple sclerosis, enrolled in a pregnancy study.

This chain uses TRBV7-9 with TRBJ1-2; D gene unclear. The CDR3 length is 13 residues. Germline V gives CDR1 SEHNR, CDR2 FQNEAQ (reference sequence). V was clipped by 5 bases and J by 0 bases, with 7 bases between them. The CDR3 sequence: CASSPGANYGYTF. The CDR3 DNA follows: TGTGCCAGCAGCCCCGGGGCTAACTATGGCTACACCTTC.

The chain combines TRBV18 with TRBJ2-7, with D perhaps matching TRBD1 (6 bases). Germline V gene lookup returns CDR1 KGHSH and CDR2 LQKENI. This CDR3 contains 14 residues. V shed 0 bases and J shed 5 bases, with 11 bases lying between them. The CDR3 DNA is TGTGCCAGCTCACCACCGGCAGGGGTGGACGAGCAGTACTTC. Translated, it gives CASSPPAGVDEQYF.

The DNA for the CDR3 is TGTGCCAGCACCCAGGGAGCGGGGGGCCAAGAGACCCAGTACTTC. Encoded protein: CASTQGAGGQETQYF. This chain connects TRBV9 to TRBJ2-5; the match to TRBD2 covers 9 bases. The CDR3 consists of 15 residues. Germline trimming cut 6 bases from V and 1 base from J; bases unmatched to any gene: 7. Per the germline V gene, CDR1 is SGDLS and CDR2 is YYNGEE.

This clone was detected once. This chain uses TRBV19 with TRBJ1-3; D call uncertain. CDR1 and CDR2 (germline): LNHDA, SQIVND (reference sequence). Trimming pared 5 bases from V and 0 bases from J, leaving 8 bases between. CDR3 length: 14 residues. DNA of the CDR3: TGTGCCAGTAGTGTCCGGAGCTCTGGAAACACCATATATTTT. Translating it yields CASSVRSSGNTIYF. Together with reference TRBV19 and TRBJ1-3, the CDR3 gives the full variable domain: DGGITQSPKYLFRKEGQNVTLSCEQNLNHDAMYWYRQDPGQGLRLIYYSQIVNDFQKGDIAEGYSVSREKKESFPLTVTSAQKNPTAFYLCASSVRSSGNTIYFGEGSWLTVV.

This clone was observed once. The chain uses TRBV7-2 and TRBJ2-7; 7 positions match TRBD1. Trimming cost V 4 bases and J 0 bases; bases outside gene matches: 3. The CDR3 has 14 amino acids. Germline assignment: CDR1 SGHTA and CDR2 FQGNSA. CDR3 residues: CASSSTGFSYEQYF. For the CDR3, the DNA is TGTGCCAGCAGCTCGACAGGGTTCTCCTACGAGCAGTACTTC.